This TCR beta chain was retrieved from a study of blood T cell repertoires in COVID-19. TCRdb keeps only in-frame clones here, not all; method: immunoSEQ multiplex PCR. This table holds tens of thousands of clones, roughly nine tenths found once. Trimming cost V 4 bases and J 0 bases; bases outside gene matches: 4. The CDR3 spans 14 residues. Germline V CDR1 and CDR2: SGDLS, YYNGEE. The sequence derives from a human donor with active COVID-19. The donor label of this sample is uncertain. The chain combines TRBV9 with TRBJ2-7, with 7 positions matching TRBD2. Sequenced input: peripheral blood. CDR3 in amino acids: CASSLGGDSYEQYF. As DNA, the CDR3 is TGTGCCAGCAGCCTGGGGGGGGACTCCTACGAGCAGTACTTC.